This entry lists 22 T cell receptor beta chains sequenced from one sample in a study of Ad26.COV2.S vaccination and SARS-CoV-2 variants (dated by TCRdb to about 2021). In the paper's terms, the treatment or condition label means: approximately 18 received Ad26.COV2.S at low or high dose, single or two shots; several received placebo; per-sample allocation not given. For vaccine and placebo recipients, the sequenced repertoires came from samples collected on day 63 after the first injection. The receptor library was made with the immunoSEQ multiplex PCR assay. TCRdb provides this immuneACCESS table in a form limited to in-frame rearrangements. Some clones are lacking; in checked studies, under half of them reflect an unresolved V gene, and why the rest are absent is not known. In all, the sample holds about 330,000 clones, and under 90% of those were seen once. Around 5.5% of the sample is held by the ten biggest clonotypes.

The sample was peripheral blood, taken in a trial of Ad26.COV2.S vaccine versus placebo. The source of these receptors is a person between 18 and 65 years old who received the Ad26.COV2.S COVID-19 vaccine or a placebo.

The J gene is TRBJ1-2, the V gene TRBV5-6; the D gene is possibly TRBD1 (5 bases). CDR3 length: 14 residues. Per germline, CDR1 SGHDT and CDR2 YYEEEE. Trimming cost V 3 bases and J 4 bases, with 13 bases left between them. CDR3 amino acids: CASSSGTEIYGYTF. The CDR3 nucleotides read TGTGCCAGCAGCTCCGGGACGGAGATCTATGGCTACACCTTC.

The rearrangement uses TRBV7-2 and TRBJ2-4; 7 positions match TRBD1. After removal of 4 bases from V and 5 bases from J, the junction contained 5 bases not matched to a gene. The CDR3 extends over 14 amino acids. CDR1 SGHTA and CDR2 FQGNSA come from the germline V gene. In DNA, the CDR3 is TGTGCCAGCAGCTCCCCCGGGACAGAAAACATTCAGTACTTC. It translates to CASSSPGTENIQYF.

The gene calls are TRBV21-1 and TRBJ2-7; the D call of TRBD2 is as the table states it, not checked on the DNA. TRBV21-1 is a documented pseudogene. The CDR3 contains 13 residues. CDR3 in amino acids: CASLPQRERKQYV. The CDR3 DNA reads TGTGCCAGCCTACCCCAGCGGGAGAGAAAGCAGTACGTC.

The chain recombines TRBV4-2 with TRBJ1-4, with D perhaps matching TRBD1 (5 bases). CDR1 LGHNA and CDR2 YNFKEQ come from the germline V gene. There are 16 residues in the CDR3. Trimming stripped 0 bases from V and 8 bases from J, with 16 bases between. CDR3 nucleotides: TGTGCCAGCAGCCAAGATTACATTCGAGGGGAAGAAAAACTGTTTTTT. Its protein product is CASSQDYIRGEEKLFF.

This rearrangement joins TRBV25-1 to TRBJ1-6; perhaps TRBD1 as D (5 bases). Germline CDR1 reads MGHDK; CDR2 reads SYGVNS. V was shortened by 2 bases and J by 15 bases, with 11 bases between the two germline ends. The length of the CDR3 is 12 residues. CDR3: CASSEDGGGLHF. As DNA, the CDR3 is TGTGCCAGCAGTGAAGATGGGGGAGGCCTCCACTTT.

The genes are TRBV7-9 and TRBJ1-1; D not resolved. The V and J ends lost 3 bases and 2 bases respectively, with 13 bases between them. The CDR3 consists of 15 residues. Looked up from germline, CDR1 is SEHNR and CDR2 is FQNEAQ (reference sequence). The CDR3 sequence: CASSFGPRGNTEAFF. CDR3 coding DNA: TGTGCCAGCAGCTTTGGCCCCCGGGGAAACACTGAAGCTTTCTTT.

The chain uses TRBV18 and TRBJ1-1; D is unresolved. This CDR3 comprises 15 residues. Per germline, CDR1 KGHSH and CDR2 LQKENI. Trimming removed 2 bases at V and 6 bases at J, with 16 bases between. For the CDR3, the DNA is TGTGCCAGCTCACCAGATTCAGATAATGGTTCTGAAGCTTTCTTT. Its protein product is CASSPDSDNGSEAFF. Filled out from reference TRBV18 and TRBJ1-1, the complete variable domain reads NAGVMQNPRHLVRRRGQEARLRCSPMKGHSHVYWYRQLPEEGLKFMVYLQKENIIDESGMPKERFSAEFPKEGPSILRIQQVVRGDSAAYFCASSPDSDNGSEAFFGQGTRLTVV.

The rearrangement links TRBV27 to TRBJ1-5; D ambiguous. Germline CDR1 and CDR2: MNHEY and SMNVEV (reference sequence). Trimming removed 6 bases at V and 0 bases at J, with 12 bases between. This CDR3 spans 15 amino acids. CDR3 nucleotides: TGTGCCAGCAGCTTAAGCCGGGGTAGCAATCAGCCCCAGCATTTT. As protein: CASSLSRGSNQPQHF.

The chain couples TRBV11-2 to TRBJ2-2; maybe TRBD2 (6 bases). The V gene's germline CDR1 is SGHAT and CDR2 FQNNGV. The CDR3 covers 13 residues. V dropped 3 bases and J dropped 8 bases, with 10 bases sitting between them. This chain's CDR3 is CASSLGLLGELFF. DNA of the CDR3: TGTGCCAGCAGCTTGGGACTCCTGGGGGAGCTGTTTTTT.

The gene calls are TRBV7-2 and TRBJ2-2; D gene unclear. The CDR3 is made up of 16 amino acids. V was trimmed by 1 base and J by 2 bases, leaving 11 bases between them. Germline V gene lookup returns CDR1 SGHTA and CDR2 FQGNSA. The CDR3: CASSLDSQINTGELFF. As DNA, the CDR3 is TGTGCCAGCAGCTTAGATAGCCAGATAAACACCGGGGAGCTGTTTTTT.

The chain joins TRBV5-5 to TRBJ2-5, with 8 bases fitting TRBD1. Trimming removed 0 bases from V and 1 base from J; junction bases left unmatched: 5. The CDR3 spans 16 residues. Germline-derived CDR1 and CDR2 are SGHKS and YYEKEE (reference sequence). This chain's CDR3 is CASSLGPGGFQETQYF. In DNA form, the CDR3 reads TGTGCCAGCAGCTTGGGTCCAGGGGGCTTCCAAGAGACCCAGTACTTC.

This chain links TRBV10-2 with TRBJ1-1; possibly TRBD1 for D (6 bases). Germline CDR1 WSHSY, CDR2 SAAADI. CDR3 size: 13 residues. The V end lost 2 bases, the J end lost 4 bases, and 8 bases lay between the germline ends. CDR3: CASSEVGATEAFF. The CDR3 DNA reads TGCGCCAGCAGTGAGGTGGGGGCCACTGAAGCTTTCTTT.

This clone was picked up one time. The chain couples TRBV6-6 to TRBJ1-5; D not certain. Germline values: CDR1 MNHNY, CDR2 SVGAGI (reference sequence). The CDR3 totals 15 residues. The V end lost 2 bases, the J end lost 9 bases, and 17 bases lay between the germline ends. CDR3 protein: CASSYEFGEVWPQHF. CDR3 DNA: TGTGCCAGCAGTTACGAGTTTGGTGAAGTGTGGCCCCAGCATTTT.

The chain is built from TRBV19 and TRBJ2-3; D might be TRBD2 (6 bases). V was trimmed by 3 bases and J by 4 bases, leaving 14 bases between them. CDR3 length equals 15 residues. CDR1 and CDR2 (germline): LNHDA, SQIVND (reference sequence). CDR3 in amino acids: CASSIVGREADTQYF. The CDR3 DNA reads as TGTGCCAGTAGTATTGTTGGCAGGGAGGCAGATACGCAGTATTTT.

The gene calls are TRBV27 and TRBJ1-1, with a weak D call TRBD1 (5 bases). Germline CDR1 is MNHEY and CDR2 is SMNVEV (reference sequence). V was clipped by 4 bases and J by 0 bases, with 12 bases between them. The CDR3 is made up of 15 amino acids. The CDR3 region is CASSSTTDVNTEAFF. The CDR3 coding sequence is TGTGCCAGCAGTTCTACGACAGATGTGAACACTGAAGCTTTCTTT.

The chain carries TRBV7-2 and TRBJ1-6; 7 bases align to TRBD1. Looked up from germline, CDR1 is SGHTA and CDR2 is FQGNSA. V trimming: 2 bases; J trimming: 6 bases; junction bases outside the gene matches: 4. This CDR3 comprises 15 residues. The CDR3 region has the DNA TGTGCCAGCAGCTTACAGGGACAGCTTAATTCACCCCTCCACTTT. Its protein is CASSLQGQLNSPLHF.

The V and J genes are TRBV2 and TRBJ1-2; D not resolved. Looked up from germline, CDR1 is SNHLY and CDR2 is FYNNEI. Trimming took off 3 bases at V and 8 bases at J, with 16 bases between the two ends. There are 14 residues in the CDR3. This chain's CDR3 is CASSDSPTYGGYTF. CDR3 DNA: TGTGCCAGCAGTGATTCACCGACATACGGAGGCTACACCTTC.

This clone was recorded only once. The chain carries TRBV19 and TRBJ1-2; D gene unclear. Deletions cut 0 bases from V and 0 bases from J, with 8 bases between. The CDR3 has 15 amino acids. The germline CDR1 and CDR2 sequences are LNHDA and SQIVND (reference sequence). The CDR3 DNA reads TGTGCCAGTAGTATAGATCTGGTAACTAACTATGGCTACACCTTC. Its translation is CASSIDLVTNYGYTF. Supplemented by reference TRBV19 and TRBJ1-2, the full variable domain reads DGGITQSPKYLFRKEGQNVTLSCEQNLNHDAMYWYRQDPGQGLRLIYYSQIVNDFQKGDIAEGYSVSREKKESFPLTVTSAQKNPTAFYLCASSIDLVTNYGYTFGSGTRLTVV.

The rearrangement links TRBV15 to TRBJ2-5; possibly TRBD1 or TRBD2 for D (5 bases each). CDR1 is LNHNV and CDR2 is YYDKDF in the germline V gene (reference sequence). The CDR3 is 15 amino acids. V was trimmed by 11 bases and J by 0 bases, leaving 19 bases between them. This chain's CDR3 is CAVRGSGSDQETQYF. Written as DNA, the CDR3 is TGTGCCGTCCGAGGGTCAGGGAGCGACCAAGAGACCCAGTACTTC.

V gene TRBV3-1 (or the pseudogene TRBV3-2) combines with J gene TRBJ2-1; D uncertain. V lost 2 bases to trimming and J lost 6 bases, with 11 bases between them. The length of the CDR3 is 14 residues. Germline V gene sequence: CDR1 LGHDT, CDR2 YNNKEL (reference sequence). The CDR3 region is CASSQISRGNEQFF. In DNA form, the CDR3 reads TGTGCCAGCAGCCAAATCAGCAGAGGCAATGAGCAGTTCTTC.

This chain connects TRBV29-1 to TRBJ2-1; possibly TRBD2 for D (6 bases). V was trimmed by 4 bases and J by 5 bases, leaving 24 bases between them. CDR1 is SQVTM and CDR2 is ANQGSEA in the germline V gene. The CDR3 length is 17 residues. CDR3 nucleotide sequence: TGCAGCGTTGGTTGGATGGAGGGATTCTCGCTGAACAATGAGCAGTTCTTC. As protein: CSVGWMEGFSLNNEQFF.

The chain uses TRBV28 and TRBJ1-5, with a possible D match to TRBD1 (5 bases). CDR1 is MDHEN and CDR2 is SYDVKM in the germline V gene. The CDR3 has 14 amino acids. Trimming pared 9 bases from V and 0 bases from J, leaving 12 bases between. The CDR3 spells CARLQDFSNQPQHF. The CDR3 region has the DNA TGTGCCAGGTTACAGGATTTTAGCAATCAGCCCCAGCATTTT.